Listed below are T cell receptor beta chains from one sample, sequenced in a study of T cells after yellow fever vaccination. TCRdb used MiXCR to reprocess the 5' RACE reads, holding one entry per CDR3 protein. The sample includes more than 300,000 distinct CDR3 sequences, around 7% of them seen just once. The specimen was PBMCs, collected about 49 days after the first yellow fever vaccination. The receptors originated from a man aged 18-30 years who received the YFV17D yellow fever vaccine. Each CDR3 is given with its conserved first and last residue. A D gene is named only where the DNA matches it firmly. Only some rows state a clone size, as once, few, many or a class for expanded clones.

J: TRBJ1-1
V: TRBV7-9
D: TRBD1
length: 13
size: few
DNA: TGTGCCAGCAGCAAGGACAGGGCGCGAGAAGCTTTCTTT
CDR3: CASSKDRAREAFF

J: TRBJ2-5
V: TRBV6-1
D: NA
length: 14
size: many
DNA: TGTGCCAGCAGCCTCGACAGGTTCCAAGAGACCCAGTACTTC
CDR3: CASSLDRFQETQYF

J: TRBJ2-1
V: TRBV10-3
D: TRBD2
length: 14
size: few
DNA: TGTGCCCTAAGTTCGGCGGGGGGGCCCGCCCCACAGTTCTTC
CDR3: CALSSAGGPAPQFF

J: TRBJ2-1
V: TRBV7-3
D: TRBD2
length: 16
size: many
DNA: TGTGCCAGCAGCTTAGGGGGCGGGGGGCTTTCTAATGAGCAGTTCTTC
CDR3: CASSLGGGGLSNEQFF

J: TRBJ2-6
V: TRBV27
D: NA
length: 13
size: many
DNA: TGTGCCAGCTCCCCGCTCGGGGCCAACGTCCTGACTTTC
CDR3: CASSPLGANVLTF

J: TRBJ2-5
V: TRBV28
D: NA
length: 13
size: NA
DNA: TGTGCCAGCAGTTTACTCCATGAAGAGACCCAGTACTTC
CDR3: CASSLLHEETQYF

J: TRBJ1-5
V: TRBV12-3/TRBV12-4
D: TRBD1
length: 13
size: many
DNA: TGTGCCAGCAGTTTACAGGGGGTTCAGCCCCAGCATTTT
CDR3: CASSLQGVQPQHF

J: TRBJ2-1
V: TRBV7-8
D: NA
length: 14
size: few
DNA: TGTGCCAGCAGCCCCTCTGGGGGGGCAAGGGAGCAGTTCTTC
CDR3: CASSPSGGAREQFF

J: TRBJ2-3
V: TRBV5-1
D: NA
length: 14
size: NA
DNA: TGCGCCAGCAGCCGAGTGGATAGCACAGATACGCAGTATTTT
CDR3: CASSRVDSTDTQYF

J: TRBJ2-1
V: TRBV6-2/TRBV6-3
D: NA
length: 11
size: few
DNA: TGTGCCAGCAGTTCCGGGCCAGAGCAGTTCTTC
CDR3: CASSSGPEQFF

J: TRBJ2-3
V: TRBV11-2
D: TRBD2
length: 19
size: few
DNA: TGTGCCAGCAGCTTAATCGTATTGGCGGGGGGCCCTAGCACAGATACGCAGTATTTT
CDR3: CASSLIVLAGGPSTDTQYF

J: TRBJ2-3
V: TRBV6-2/TRBV6-3
D: NA
length: 13
size: few
DNA: TGTGCCAGCAGTTGGGACCGGGCAGATACGCAGTATTTT
CDR3: CASSWDRADTQYF

J: TRBJ2-1
V: TRBV10-3
D: TRBD2
length: 14
size: many
DNA: TGTGCCATCAGTGTCGCGGGGGGGCCTAATGAGCAGTTCTTC
CDR3: CAISVAGGPNEQFF

J: TRBJ1-2
V: TRBV20-1
D: NA
length: 14
size: NA
DNA: TGCAGTGCTAGAGATTTGGTCGGACTTTATGGCTACACCTTC
CDR3: CSARDLVGLYGYTF

J: TRBJ1-1
V: TRBV12-3/TRBV12-4
D: TRBD1
length: 13
size: NA
DNA: TGTGCCAGCAGTTTTGCGGACAGGGGTTTAGCTTTCTTT
CDR3: CASSFADRGLAFF

J: TRBJ1-1
V: TRBV5-5
D: NA
length: 14
size: many
DNA: TGTGCCAGCAGCTGGGAGACAGTAAACACTGAAGCTTTCTTT
CDR3: CASSWETVNTEAFF

J: TRBJ2-7
V: TRBV4-1
D: TRBD2
length: 16
size: NA
DNA: TGCGCCAGCAGCCGGGACTCACTAGCGGAAACCTACGAGCAGTACTTC
CDR3: CASSRDSLAETYEQYF

J: TRBJ2-7
V: TRBV29-1
D: TRBD1
length: 16
size: NA
DNA: TGCAGCGTTGAAGATAACCCCAGGCAGGGGGCCTACGAGCAGTACTTC
CDR3: CSVEDNPRQGAYEQYF

J: TRBJ1-2
V: TRBV4-1
D: NA
length: 15
size: few
DNA: TGCGCCAGCAGCCAAGTTATTGGGAATTGGTATGGCTACACCTTC
CDR3: CASSQVIGNWYGYTF

J: TRBJ1-1
V: TRBV6-5
D: TRBD1
length: 14
size: few
DNA: TGTGCCAGCAGTTACACGGACAGGAGGGGTGAAGCTTTCTTT
CDR3: CASSYTDRRGEAFF

J: TRBJ2-7
V: TRBV6-5
D: TRBD2
length: 15
size: many
DNA: TGTGCCAGCAGTTACTCGCCTAGCGGCTCCTACGAGCAGTACTTC
CDR3: CASSYSPSGSYEQYF

J: TRBJ1-1
V: TRBV12-3/TRBV12-4
D: NA
length: 13
size: many
DNA: TGTGCCAGCGGACGCGGGATCAACACTGAAGCTTTCTTT
CDR3: CASGRGINTEAFF

J: TRBJ2-5
V: TRBV5-1
D: NA
length: 15
size: many
DNA: TGCGCCAGCAGCTTGCAAACCGGCAACCAAGAGACCCAGTACTTC
CDR3: CASSLQTGNQETQYF

J: TRBJ2-5
V: TRBV24-1
D: NA
length: 12
size: many
DNA: TGTGCCACCAGTGATTTTGGGGAGACCCAGTACTTC
CDR3: CATSDFGETQYF

J: TRBJ2-5
V: TRBV2
D: TRBD1
length: 15
size: many
DNA: TGTGCCAGCAGCCAGACAGGGGCAACATTTGAGACCCAGTACTTC
CDR3: CASSQTGATFETQYF

J: TRBJ2-1
V: TRBV4-3
D: TRBD2
length: 17
size: NA
DNA: TGCGCCAGCAGCCAAGAACTAGCGGGGCTCACCTACAATGAGCAGTTCTTC
CDR3: CASSQELAGLTYNEQFF

J: TRBJ2-5
V: TRBV5-1
D: TRBD1
length: 12
size: many
DNA: TGTGCCAGCAGAGGGGGCGGGGAGACCCAGTACTTC
CDR3: CASRGGGETQYF

J: TRBJ2-5
V: TRBV5-6
D: NA
length: 14
size: NA
DNA: TGTGCCAGCAACAAGATCGGCTTCCAAGAGACCCAGTACTTC
CDR3: CASNKIGFQETQYF

J: TRBJ1-2
V: TRBV7-6
D: TRBD1
length: 11
size: few
DNA: TGTGCCAGCAGCAGGGGACAGGTCTACACCTTC
CDR3: CASSRGQVYTF

J: TRBJ2-2
V: TRBV29-1
D: NA
length: 16
size: NA
DNA: TGCCGTGTAAGCCTCTCAGGGAGGAGGAACACCGGGGAGCTGTTTTTT
CDR3: CRVSLSGRRNTGELFF

J: TRBJ2-7
V: TRBV12-3/TRBV12-4
D: NA
length: 13
size: NA
DNA: TGTGCCAACAGTTATTGTACGCCCTACGAGCAGTACTTC
CDR3: CANSYCTPYEQYF

J: TRBJ2-1
V: TRBV5-1
D: TRBD2
length: 14
size: few
DNA: TGCGCCAGCAGCTTTGTTAGCGGGGGGGCCGAGCAGTTCTTC
CDR3: CASSFVSGGAEQFF

J: TRBJ1-4
V: TRBV5-6
D: NA
length: 12
size: many
DNA: TGTGCCAGCAGCGGTCAAACGGGAAGACTGTTTTTT
CDR3: CASSGQTGRLFF

J: TRBJ2-3
V: TRBV11-2
D: TRBD2
length: 17
size: few
DNA: TGTGCCAGCAGCTTAGAGAGCCTAGCGGGGCTCACAGATACGCAGTATTTT
CDR3: CASSLESLAGLTDTQYF

J: TRBJ2-4
V: TRBV6-1
D: NA
length: 16
size: few
DNA: TGTGCCAGCAGTGAATCGGGGCGCGTAGGCAAAAACATTCAGTACTTC
CDR3: CASSESGRVGKNIQYF

J: TRBJ1-5
V: TRBV4-2
D: NA
length: 16
size: NA
DNA: TGTGCCAGCAGCCAAGACGGCCAGGGGCCTAATCAGCCCCAGCATTTT
CDR3: CASSQDGQGPNQPQHF